This TCR beta chain was sequenced during a study of T-cell reconstitution after alpha-beta-depleted transplantation in children. The authors prepared the TCRbeta library with unique molecular identifiers. MiXCR was run by TCRdb on the PCR reads, yielding one entry per CDR3 protein. The sample has over 150,000 distinct CDR3 sequences, 6.3% seen once. This clonotype was picked up many times. The CDR3 is made up of 19 amino acids. Per germline, CDR1 MDHEN and CDR2 SYDVKM. With V trimmed by 4 bases and J by 0 bases, 11 bases remained unmatched. Material: PBMCs, obtained before TCRalphabeta/CD19-depleted stem cell transplant. The rearrangement uses TRBV28 and TRBJ1-6; 8 nucleotides agree with TRBD1. The TCR originated in a girl under three years old with combined immunodeficiency, due to receive a stem cell transplant. CDR3 DNA: TGTGCCAGCAGTTCTTTAAGGGGACAGGTCGACTCCTATAATTCACCCCTCCACTTT. It translates to CASSSLRGQVDSYNSPLHF.